Listed below are T cell receptor beta chains from one sample, sequenced in a study of cytomegalovirus exposure and HLA in healthy donors. Sequencing was performed with immunoSEQ multiplex PCR; in TCRdb, only in-frame clones are kept and a portion is missing. Among over 100,000 clones listed, 74% were seen once. The sequenced sample was PBMCs. These receptor sequences come from a human donor in good health. Each CDR3 is given with its conserved first and last residue. The D gene is left open where the match is weak. Only some rows state a clone size, as once, few, many or a class for expanded clones.

>TRBV28|-|13|TRBJ2-5|-
CASSLSGEETQYF
TGTGCCAGCAGTTTATCGGGGGAAGAGACCCAGTACTTC
>TRBV5-4|TRBD2|15|TRBJ2-2|-
CASSRGGVPTGELFF
TGTGCCAGCAGCCGCGGGGGAGTACCCACCGGGGAGCTGTTTTTT
>TRBV5-4|TRBD1|17|TRBJ1-1|-
CASSRGQGNGGVTEAFF
TGTGCCAGCAGCCGGGGACAGGGGAACGGGGGGGTCACTGAAGCTTTCTTT
>TRBV6-1|TRBD2|14|TRBJ2-7|-
CASRRTSGTGEQYF
TGTGCCAGCAGACGGACTAGCGGGACCGGCGAGCAGTACTTC
>TRBV9|TRBD1|15|TRBJ1-2|-
CASSPHTQGTNGYTF
TGTGCCAGCAGCCCCCACACACAGGGGACGAATGGCTACACCTTC
>TRBV5-1|TRBD1|17|TRBJ1-2|-
CASSGWDIGTANYGYTF
TGCGCCAGCAGCGGATGGGACATTGGGACAGCTAACTATGGCTACACCTTC
>TRBV7-6|-|16|TRBJ2-3|few
CASSSNSGASTDTQYF
TGTGCCAGCAGCTCAAATAGCGGAGCTAGCACAGATACGCAGTATTTT
>TRBV29-1|-|13|TRBJ1-5|-
CSVVERSNQPQHF
TGCAGCGTTGTAGAGCGGTCCAATCAGCCCCAGCATTTT
>TRBV5-6|TRBD1|14|TRBJ1-2|-
CASMVGTGSYGYTF
TGTGCCAGCATGGTGGGGACAGGGAGTTATGGCTACACCTTC
>TRBV10-3|TRBD1|17|TRBJ1-5|once
CAISELPTGGRVKPQHF
TGTGCCATCAGTGAGTTACCCACAGGGGGCCGGGTTAAGCCCCAGCATTTT
>TRBV28|TRBD2|14|TRBJ2-1|-
CASSLTGTSHEQFF
TGTGCCAGCAGTTTAACAGGGACTAGCCATGAGCAGTTCTTC
>TRBV9|TRBD1|17|TRBJ1-4|-
CASSLGTERANYEKLFF
TGTGCCAGCAGCCTCGGGACAGAGAGGGCAAATTATGAAAAACTGTTTTTT
>TRBV21-1|-|16|TRBJ1-2|-
CASSKALAGQDYGYTF
TGTGCCAGCAGCAAAGCGCTGGCGGGACAGGACTATGGCTACACCTTC
>TRBV6-4|TRBD1|17|TRBJ2-6|-
CASSETGPASGANVLTF
TGTGCCAGCAGTGAGACAGGGCCAGCCTCTGGGGCCAACGTCCTGACTTTC
>TRBV7-2|-|16|TRBJ1-5|few
CASSLVPTGRNQPQHF
TGTGCCAGCAGCTTAGTACCGACAGGACGCAATCAGCCCCAGCATTTT
>TRBV6-1|TRBD2|14|TRBJ2-7|-
CASRPRGVEWEQYF
TGTGCCAGCAGACCCCGGGGGGTGGAGTGGGAGCAGTACTTC
>TRBV9|TRBD1|15|TRBJ1-1|once
CASSPRTGAGSEAFF
TGTGCCAGCAGCCCACGGACAGGGGCGGGTTCTGAAGCTTTCTTT
>TRBV29-1|-|12|TRBJ2-5|once
CSALAGQETQYF
TGCAGCGCTCTGGCGGGGCAAGAGACCCAGTACTTC
>TRBV5-1|-|13|TRBJ1-1|few
CASSSGSNTEAFF
TGCGCCAGCAGCTCGGGGTCGAACACTGAAGCTTTCTTT
>TRBV11-2|-|12|TRBJ1-1|-
CASSSYRNEAFF
TGTGCCAGCAGCTCCTACAGAAATGAAGCTTTCTTT
>TRBV28|-|13|TRBJ1-2|-
CASSFGTPSGYTF
TGTGCCAGCAGTTTTGGGACACCCTCTGGCTACACCTTC
>TRBV6-6|TRBD2|15|TRBJ2-5|-
CASRSSGRAQETQYF
TGTGCCAGCAGGAGTAGCGGGAGGGCGCAGGAGACCCAGTACTTC
>TRBV5-1|TRBD1|14|TRBJ1-1|-
CASSQTGSGTEAFF
TGCGCCAGCAGCCAGACAGGGTCTGGAACTGAAGCTTTCTTT
>TRBV4-3|TRBD1|16|TRBJ2-3|-
CASSPKTGGSTDTQYF
TGCGCCAGCAGCCCGAAGACAGGGGGCAGCACAGATACGCAGTATTTT
>TRBV7-9|-|14|TRBJ2-1|-
CASSPGTSNNEQFF
TGTGCCAGCAGCCCCGGGACTTCCAACAATGAGCAGTTCTTC
>TRBV27|TRBD1|15|TRBJ1-1|-
CASSLHQGAGTEAFF
TGTGCCAGCAGTTTACATCAGGGGGCCGGGACTGAAGCTTTCTTT
>TRBV5-4|TRBD1|14|TRBJ1-2|-
CASSPPDRFRGYTF
TGTGCCAGCAGCCCACCGGACAGGTTTCGGGGCTACACCTTC
>TRBV18|-|12|TRBJ1-2|-
CASSPGGDGYTF
TGTGCCAGCTCACCGGGCGGGGACGGCTACACCTTC
>TRBV19|TRBD1|19|TRBJ1-5|-
CASSLDRGPSLALNQPQHF
TGTGCCAGTAGTTTGGACAGGGGGCCCTCTTTAGCCCTCAATCAGCCCCAGCATTTT
>TRBV5-1|TRBD2|15|TRBJ2-7|-
CASSQGSGRTYEQYF
TGCGCCAGCAGCCAGGGGAGCGGGAGGACCTACGAGCAGTACTTC
>TRBV6-5|-|15|TRBJ1-3|-
CASRSTGIQGNTIYF
TGTGCCAGCAGGTCAACAGGAATTCAGGGAAACACCATATATTTT
>TRBV28|TRBD2|11|TRBJ2-7|-
CASTGGYEQYF
TGTGCCAGCACGGGGGGTTACGAGCAGTACTTC
>TRBV5-1|-|14|TRBJ2-7|few
CASSWTSPLMEQYF
TGCGCCAGCAGCTGGACATCTCCCTTGATGGAGCAGTACTTC
>TRBV7-9|TRBD1|13|TRBJ1-1|-
CASSKQGITEAFF
TGTGCCAGCAGCAAACAGGGGATTACTGAAGCTTTCTTT
>TRBV4-2|TRBD2|16|TRBJ2-1|-
CASSQESSGSLNEQFF
TGTGCCAGCAGCCAAGAGTCTAGCGGGAGTCTAAATGAGCAGTTCTTC
>TRBV27|-|13|TRBJ1-2|-
CASSFGGGYGYTF
TGTGCCAGCAGTTTTGGGGGAGGCTATGGCTACACCTTC
>TRBV19|-|15|TRBJ1-1|-
CASSAGVERQTEAFF
TGTGCCAGTAGTGCCGGAGTGGAGCGGCAAACTGAAGCTTTCTTT
>TRBV5-1|TRBD1|14|TRBJ1-2|few
CASSIAYRGLGYTF
TGCGCCAGCAGCATAGCCTACAGGGGGCTTGGCTACACCTTC
>TRBV9|-|14|TRBJ2-7|few
CASSTNNRSYEQYF
TGTGCCAGCAGCACAAATAACAGATCCTACGAGCAGTACTTC
>TRBV6-5|TRBD2|15|TRBJ2-7|-
CASRAGTSGSYEQYF
TGTGCCAGCAGGGCCGGGACTAGCGGGAGCTACGAGCAGTACTTC
>TRBV7-3|-|13|TRBJ1-6|-
CASSSSVRSPLHF
TGTGCCAGCAGCTCCTCCGTTCGGTCACCCCTCCACTTT
>TRBV7-8|TRBD1|20|TRBJ1-2|-
CASSLGGTRTGLWVNYGYTF
TGTGCCAGCAGCTTAGGAGGCACGAGGACAGGGTTGTGGGTTAACTATGGCTACACCTTC
>TRBV28|-|13|TRBJ1-2|-
CASRVGGLYSYTF
TGTGCCAGCAGGGTGGGGGGGCTCTATAGCTACACCTTC
>TRBV4-3|-|14|TRBJ1-1|-
CASSQDAGLTEAFF
TGCGCCAGCAGCCAAGACGCAGGGTTGACTGAAGCTTTCTTT
>TRBV4-3|-|14|TRBJ1-1|-
CASSLQGEVTEAFF
TGCGCCAGCAGCCTACAGGGTGAGGTCACTGAAGCTTTCTTT
>TRBV6-4|-|15|TRBJ1-3|-
CASKPEGKDGDTIYF
TGTGCCAGTAAACCGGAGGGTAAGGACGGGGACACCATATATTTT
>TRBV9|-|13|TRBJ2-7|-
CASSVGQFNEQYF
TGTGCCAGCAGCGTAGGTCAGTTCAACGAGCAGTACTTC
>TRBV18|-|12|TRBJ1-1|-
CASSPSTGEAFF
TGTGCCAGCTCACCAAGTACAGGGGAAGCTTTCTTT
>TRBV5-4|-|15|TRBJ2-1|-
CASSSHRDNYNEQFF
TGTGCCAGCAGCTCACACCGGGACAACTACAATGAGCAGTTCTTC
>TRBV4-3|-|14|TRBJ1-6|-
CASSQRKGVSPLHF
TGCGCCAGCAGCCAACGAAAGGGGGTCTCACCCCTCCACTTT
>TRBV28|TRBD1|15|TRBJ2-5|few
CASSLGQTNQETQYF
TGTGCCAGCAGTTTGGGACAGACAAACCAAGAGACCCAGTACTTC